This TCR beta chain was identified during a study of shared clonotypes between healthy human individuals. Generated by immunoSEQ multiplex PCR, the TCRdb table keeps only in-frame clones and is missing some. The repertoire consists of about 2.5 million clones, with 85% to 95% occurring once and the leading ten covering roughly 0.34%. The germline gives CDR1 MDHEN, CDR2 SYDVKM. The CDR3 runs 12 residues. Trimming shortened V by 3 bases and J by 6 bases, and 5 bases separated the two germline ends. The chain combines TRBV28 with TRBJ2-2; D might be TRBD1 or TRBD2, each matching 5 bases. Sequencing was performed on naive CD4+ T cells from PBMCs. The subset here: CD45RA+ positively selected. The clonotype was recovered from a young man in good health. Some clones in this sample may be carry-over from other donors' samples. Here the CDR3 reads CASSLGPGELFF. As DNA, the CDR3 is TGTGCCAGCAGTTTGGGACCCGGGGAGCTGTTTTTT.